This TCR beta chain was captured by sequencing in a study of control samples from healthy donors and cancer patients (dated by TCRdb to 2019 to 2021). On this clone: Its recognized antigen is unknown. Base quality data are lacking; no much larger clone is found one base away.

The method was the immunoSEQ multiplex PCR assay. TCRdb mirrors the immuneACCESS table, restricted to in-frame sequences. Some clones are absent from its copies; in checked studies, under half trace to an unresolved V gene, and the reason for the others is unknown. The sample table shows 100,000 to 150,000 clones, and about 90% are seen once. The ten largest clonotypes hold around 2% of the sample. A distance of 5 bases separates the germline ends of V and J, which lose 5 bases and 0 bases respectively. Taken from cysteine to phenylalanine, the CDR3 has 12 residues. The CDR3 DNA has 36 bases and is translated from base 1.

Recombination joined TRBV12-3 or TRBV12-4 with TRBJ2-7, with the D gene not confidently named. The sample consisted of blood. The TCR originated in a man between 18 and 29 years old in good health. The CDR3 loop reads CASSPDSYEQYF. DNA sequence: TGTGCCAGCAGTCCGGACTCCTACGAGCAGTACTTC.